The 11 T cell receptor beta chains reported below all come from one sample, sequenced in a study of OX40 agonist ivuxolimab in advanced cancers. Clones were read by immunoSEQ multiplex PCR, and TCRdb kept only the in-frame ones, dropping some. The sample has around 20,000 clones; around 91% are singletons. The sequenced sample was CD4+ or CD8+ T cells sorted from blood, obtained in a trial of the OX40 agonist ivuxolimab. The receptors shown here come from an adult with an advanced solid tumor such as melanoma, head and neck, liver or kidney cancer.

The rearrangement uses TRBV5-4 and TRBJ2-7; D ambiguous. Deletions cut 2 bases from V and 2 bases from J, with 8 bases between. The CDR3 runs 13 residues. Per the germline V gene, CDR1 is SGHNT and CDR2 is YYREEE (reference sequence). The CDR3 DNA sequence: TGTGCCAGCAGCTTTGGGCCTCCCTACGAGCAGTACTTC. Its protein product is CASSFGPPYEQYF.

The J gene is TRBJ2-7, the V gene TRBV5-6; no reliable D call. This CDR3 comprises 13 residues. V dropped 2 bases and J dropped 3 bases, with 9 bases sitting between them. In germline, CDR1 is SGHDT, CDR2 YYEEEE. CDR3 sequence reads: CASSLLQSYEQYF. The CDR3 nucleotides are TGTGCCAGCAGCTTATTACAGAGCTACGAGCAGTACTTC.

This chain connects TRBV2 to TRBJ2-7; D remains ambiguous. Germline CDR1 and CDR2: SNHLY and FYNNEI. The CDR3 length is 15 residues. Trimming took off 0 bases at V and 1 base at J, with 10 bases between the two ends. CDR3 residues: CASSEALDLSYEQYF. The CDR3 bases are TGTGCCAGCAGTGAAGCGCTTGACTTATCCTACGAGCAGTACTTC.

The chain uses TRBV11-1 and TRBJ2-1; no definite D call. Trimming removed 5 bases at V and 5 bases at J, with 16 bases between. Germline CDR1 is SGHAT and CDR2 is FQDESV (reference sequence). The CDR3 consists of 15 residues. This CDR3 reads CASSPLGQLNNEQFF. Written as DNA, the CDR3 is TGTGCCAGCAGCCCCCTAGGGCAGCTAAACAATGAGCAGTTCTTC. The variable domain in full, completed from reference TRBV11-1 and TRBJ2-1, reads EAEVAQSPRYKITEKSQAVAFWCDPISGHATLYWYRQILGQGPELLVQFQDESVVDDSQLPKDRFSAERLKGVDSTLKIQPAELGDSAMYLCASSPLGQLNNEQFFGPGTRLTVL.

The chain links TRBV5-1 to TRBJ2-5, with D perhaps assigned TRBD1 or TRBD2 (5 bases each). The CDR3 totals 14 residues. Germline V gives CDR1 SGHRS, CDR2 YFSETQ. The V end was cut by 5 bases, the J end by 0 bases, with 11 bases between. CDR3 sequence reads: CASSTLGDQETQYF. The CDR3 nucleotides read TGCGCCAGCAGTACATTGGGGGACCAAGAGACCCAGTACTTC.

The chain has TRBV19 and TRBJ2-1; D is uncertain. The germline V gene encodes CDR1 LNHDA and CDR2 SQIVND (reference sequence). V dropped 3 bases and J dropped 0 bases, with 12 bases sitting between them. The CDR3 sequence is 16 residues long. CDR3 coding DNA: TGTGCCAGTAGTATGACCGGGTACAGCTCCTACAATGAGCAGTTCTTC. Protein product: CASSMTGYSSYNEQFF.

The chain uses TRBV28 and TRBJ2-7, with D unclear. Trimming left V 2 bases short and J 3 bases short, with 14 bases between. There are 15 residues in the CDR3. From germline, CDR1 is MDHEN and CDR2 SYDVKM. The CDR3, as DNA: TGTGCCAGCAGTTTAGGGCAGATCGGGCGCTACGAGCAGTACTTC. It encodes CASSLGQIGRYEQYF. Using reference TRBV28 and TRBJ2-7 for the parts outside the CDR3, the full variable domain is DVKVTQSSRYLVKRTGEKVFLECVQDMDHENMFWYRQDPGLGLRLIYFSYDVKMKEKGDIPEGYSVSREKKERFSLILESASTNQTSMYLCASSLGQIGRYEQYFGPGTRLTVT.

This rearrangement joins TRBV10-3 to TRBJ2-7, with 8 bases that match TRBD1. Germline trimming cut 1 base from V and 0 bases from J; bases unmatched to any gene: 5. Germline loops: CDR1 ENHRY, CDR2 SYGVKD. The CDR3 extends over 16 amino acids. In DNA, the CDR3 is TGTGCCATCAGTGAGTATGGGACAGGCAGCTCCTACGAGCAGTACTTC. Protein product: CAISEYGTGSSYEQYF.

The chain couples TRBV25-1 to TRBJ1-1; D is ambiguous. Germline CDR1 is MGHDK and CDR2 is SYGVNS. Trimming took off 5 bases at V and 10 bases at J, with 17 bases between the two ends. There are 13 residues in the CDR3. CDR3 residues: CASSSLGRAPAFF. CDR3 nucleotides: TGTGCCAGCAGTTCACTAGGAAGGGCCCCAGCTTTCTTT. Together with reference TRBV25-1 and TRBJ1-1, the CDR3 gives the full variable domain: EADIYQTPRYLVIGTGKKITLECSQTMGHDKMYWYQQDPGMELHLIHYSYGVNSTEKGDLSSESTVSRIRTEHFPLTLESARPSHTSQYLCASSSLGRAPAFFGQGTRLTVV.

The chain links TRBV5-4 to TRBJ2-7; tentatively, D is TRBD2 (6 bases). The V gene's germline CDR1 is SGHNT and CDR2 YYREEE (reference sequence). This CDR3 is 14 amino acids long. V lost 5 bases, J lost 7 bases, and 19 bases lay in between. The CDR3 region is CASSSSASLGEQYF. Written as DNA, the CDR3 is TGTGCCAGCAGTTCTAGCGCCTCCCTGGGAGAGCAGTACTTC.

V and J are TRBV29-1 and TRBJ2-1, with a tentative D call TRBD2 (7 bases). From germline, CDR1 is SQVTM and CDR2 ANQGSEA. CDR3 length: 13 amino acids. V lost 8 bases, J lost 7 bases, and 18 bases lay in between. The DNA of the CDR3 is TGCAGCAAAAGGGGGGGCAGCGGAAATGAGCAGTTCTTC. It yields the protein CSKRGGSGNEQFF.